The present T cell receptor beta chain was sequenced within a study of response to subunit inactivated influenza vaccine. TCRdb re-analysed the RT-PCR reads in MiXCR, keeping a single row per CDR3 protein. The table has hundreds of thousands of distinct CDR3 sequences, approximately 15% seen once. Regarding the study as a whole: Authors proposed each seasonal influenza vaccination draws in few new T cells.

On this clonotype: The antigen remains unidentified.

CDR3 size: 13 residues. V was shortened by 7 bases and J by 4 bases, with 14 bases between the two germline ends. Germline V gene sequence: CDR1 MNHNS, CDR2 SASEGT. This TCR was recovered from a man over 45 who received an inactivated influenza vaccine. The sample consisted of PBMCs from blood, taken around 15 days before vaccination. The chain has TRBV6-1 and TRBJ2-7; maybe TRBD2 (6 bases). CDR3 region: CASTPGGDYEQYF. In nucleotides, the CDR3 is TGTGCCAGCACCCCCGGGGGTGATTACGAGCAGTACTTC.